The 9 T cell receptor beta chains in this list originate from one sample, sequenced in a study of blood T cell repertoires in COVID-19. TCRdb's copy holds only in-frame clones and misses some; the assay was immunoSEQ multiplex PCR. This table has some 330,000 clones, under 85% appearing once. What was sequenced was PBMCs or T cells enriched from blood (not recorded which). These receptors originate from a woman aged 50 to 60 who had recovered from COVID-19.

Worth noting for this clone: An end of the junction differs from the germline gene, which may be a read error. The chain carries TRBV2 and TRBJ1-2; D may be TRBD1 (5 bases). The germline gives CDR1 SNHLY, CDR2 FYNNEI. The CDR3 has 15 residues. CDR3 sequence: CASSALGQGVLLFAF. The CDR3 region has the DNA TGTGCCAGCAGTGCATTGGGGCAGGGTGTTCTACTCTTTGCCTTC. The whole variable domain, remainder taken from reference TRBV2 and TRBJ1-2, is EPEVTQTPSHQVTQMGQEVILRCVPISNHLYFYWYRQILGQKVEFLVSFYNNEISEKSEIFDDQFSVERPDGSNFTLKIRSTKLEDSAMYFCASSALGQGVLLFAFGSGTRLTVV.

In DNA form, the CDR3 reads TGTGCCAGTAGTAGCACAGGGATGCTGGCCTATAATTCACCCCTCCACTTT. Translated, it gives CASSSTGMLAYNSPLHF. The rearrangement links TRBV19 to TRBJ1-6; tentative D call: TRBD1 (6 bases). Germline lookup yields CDR1 LNHDA and CDR2 SQIVND (reference sequence). Trimming took 4 bases from V and 2 from J, leaving 15 bases between them. CDR3 length: 17 residues.

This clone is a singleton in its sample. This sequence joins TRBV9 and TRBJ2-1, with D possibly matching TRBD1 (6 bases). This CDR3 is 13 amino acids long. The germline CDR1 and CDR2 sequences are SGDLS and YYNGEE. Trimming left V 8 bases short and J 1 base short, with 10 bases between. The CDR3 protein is CASSRGSYNEQFF. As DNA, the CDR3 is TGTGCCAGTTCCAGGGGATCCTACAATGAGCAGTTCTTC.

This chain's CDR3 is CASSSTLVGQGMTEAFF. In DNA, the CDR3 is TGTGCCAGCAGCTCGACCCTTGTGGGACAGGGGATGACTGAAGCTTTCTTT. The chain employs TRBV7-9 and TRBJ1-1; TRBD1 matches 10 bases. V was pared by 4 bases and J by 5 bases, with 13 bases of the junction left unmatched. This CDR3 has 17 residues. Germline V gene sequence: CDR1 SEHNR, CDR2 FQNEAQ (reference sequence).

The CDR3 here is CASSLISTASTGELFF. As DNA, the CDR3 is TGTGCCAGCAGTCTCATCTCGACTGCTAGCACCGGGGAGCTGTTTTTT. The chain is built from TRBV2 and TRBJ2-2; no firm D call. CDR3 length: 16 residues. Germline V CDR1 and CDR2: SNHLY, FYNNEI. V was shortened by 5 bases and J by 4 bases, with 17 bases between the two germline ends.

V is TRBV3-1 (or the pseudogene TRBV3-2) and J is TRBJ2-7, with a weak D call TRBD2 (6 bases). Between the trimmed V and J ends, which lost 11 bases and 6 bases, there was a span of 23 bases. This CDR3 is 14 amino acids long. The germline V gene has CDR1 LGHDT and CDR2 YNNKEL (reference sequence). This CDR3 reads CASRSAGLHSEQYF. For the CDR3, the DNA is TGTGCCTCAAGGTCCGCGGGACTCCACTCCGAGCAGTACTTC.

The chain's CDR3 is CASSPPDSPLHF. The CDR3 DNA reads TGTGCCAGCAGTCCCCCAGATTCACCCCTCCACTTT. The chain carries TRBV6-2 or TRBV6-3 and TRBJ1-6, with no clear D. CDR3 size: 12 residues. Germline V lookup: CDR1 MNHEY, CDR2 SVGEGT. V lost 5 bases, J lost 8 bases, and 7 bases lay in between.

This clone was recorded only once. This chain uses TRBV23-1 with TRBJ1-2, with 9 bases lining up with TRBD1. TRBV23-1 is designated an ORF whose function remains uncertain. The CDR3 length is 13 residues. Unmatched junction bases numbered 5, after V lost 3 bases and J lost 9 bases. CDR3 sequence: CASSHRGTGCYTF. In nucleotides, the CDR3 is TGCGCCAGCAGTCATCGAGGGACAGGGTGCTACACCTTC.

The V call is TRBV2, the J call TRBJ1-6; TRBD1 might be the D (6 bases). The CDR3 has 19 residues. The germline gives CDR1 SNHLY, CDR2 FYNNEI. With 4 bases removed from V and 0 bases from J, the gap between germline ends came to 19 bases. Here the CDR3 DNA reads TGTGCCAGCAGTGGTCACCTGGGACAAATCAGCTCCTATAATTCACCCCTCCACTTT. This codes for CASSGHLGQISSYNSPLHF.